These T cell receptor beta chains were read from a single sample in a study of response to subunit inactivated influenza vaccine. In TCRdb, the RT-PCR reads were re-called with MiXCR into one record per CDR3 protein. The table records some 800,000 distinct CDR3 sequences, around 20% of them present only once. The sample consisted of PBMCs from blood, taken 4 to 6 days after vaccination. The receptor set was obtained from a man aged 50 to 60 who received an inactivated influenza vaccine. CDR3s leave out the opening cysteine and the closing phenylalanine or tryptophan.

j_gene	v_gene	CDR3aa
TRBJ2-2	TRBV4-3	ASSQERDTTGELF
TRBJ2-3	TRBV12-3/TRBV12-4	ASRTTQGIRDTQY
TRBJ2-4	TRBV18	ASSPGQGTNIQY
TRBJ1-2	TRBV7-6	ASSLVAGVGYGYT
TRBJ2-3	TRBV7-3	ASSLTGPRGGTDTQY
TRBJ2-7	TRBV25-1	ASSEVGPGPYEQY
TRBJ1-4	TRBV5-1	ASSLVQATNEKLF
TRBJ2-1	TRBV24-1	AAGAEGYNEQF
TRBJ2-1	TRBV4-3	ASSQEPRSDEQF
TRBJ2-1	TRBV20-1	SARDLAGALPYNEQF
TRBJ1-1	TRBV7-8	ASSLYMGNTEAF
TRBJ1-5	TRBV7-8	ASSLARSLERYQPQH
TRBJ2-5	TRBV20-1	SALPTGEETQY
TRBJ2-7	TRBV4-2	ASSRSDSSGDEQY
TRBJ2-3	TRBV5-1	ASSLIAQGADTQY
TRBJ1-4	TRBV6-2/TRBV6-3	ASSWGEGKLF
TRBJ2-1	TRBV20-1	SALVADSSYNEQF
TRBJ2-3	TRBV7-6	ASSLGASGSLDTQY
TRBJ2-7	TRBV6-1	ASSRVGAPAYEQY
TRBJ2-1	TRBV5-1	ASSVALAASSYNEQF
TRBJ2-3	TRBV28	ASSFQGIDTQY
TRBJ2-7	TRBV5-1	ASSLGEGRPQY
TRBJ2-7	TRBV12-3/TRBV12-4	ASSQVRAEQY
TRBJ2-1	TRBV20-1	SADPGQGRNEQF
TRBJ2-3	TRBV9	ASNAKVSRAGIDTQY
TRBJ1-2	TRBV4-2	ASSQDSLTLGSYGYT
TRBJ2-2	TRBV7-9	ALSRSGSNTGELF
TRBJ2-5	TRBV15	ATSRDRGIEETQY
TRBJ2-7	TRBV11-2	ASSLVYRGGYEQY
TRBJ2-1	TRBV7-2	ASSSQGHEQF
TRBJ2-7	TRBV11-2	ASSSPRTDRRYEQY
TRBJ1-1	TRBV6-2/TRBV6-3	ASSYRALREAF
TRBJ1-6	TRBV7-9	ASSYGGRHSPLH
TRBJ1-6	TRBV20-1	SARDETGWYNSPLH
TRBJ2-3	TRBV28	ASVFGGTDTQY
TRBJ2-1	TRBV20-1	SAKRTGGMRNEQF
TRBJ1-6	TRBV3-1	ASSQDAGLTYSPLH
TRBJ2-1	TRBV11-3	ASSTSLPNEQF
TRBJ2-1	TRBV2	ASFEDLAGGGPQQF
TRBJ2-3	TRBV28	ASSFKRRMRTDTQY
TRBJ2-1	TRBV11-2	ASSLVESSYNEQF
TRBJ1-6	TRBV6-1	ASSEAGQLPNSPLH
TRBJ2-3	TRBV7-7	ASSPREGTDTQY
TRBJ1-6	TRBV20-1	SADGKDNSPLH
TRBJ2-7	TRBV15	ATSPTLQGLSSYEQY
TRBJ2-1	TRBV5-1	ASRGAYEQF
TRBJ1-3	TRBV5-1	ASSPSGQSVGNTIY
TRBJ2-7	TRBV7-9	ASSLETGFYEQY
TRBJ1-1	TRBV15	ATSNGGPSTEAF
TRBJ2-1	TRBV6-5	ASSYDRTTDRYNEQF
TRBJ2-3	TRBV20-1	SATGLNTDTQY
TRBJ1-5	TRBV20-1	CARDLGRGTGSNQPQH
TRBJ2-1	TRBV5-1	ASSPDQQGPSYNEQF
TRBJ2-7	TRBV6-2/TRBV6-3	ASTTRSREQH
TRBJ2-1	TRBV20-1	STTGTCIHEQF
TRBJ2-5	TRBV20-1	SAKDRSNQETQY
TRBJ2-7	TRBV10-3	AISGGSTYEQY
TRBJ1-6	TRBV18	ASSPMGTGNSPLH